The entry below describes one T cell receptor beta chain. The use of previously described methods and listed TCR primers produced the bulk TCR libraries. TCRdb re-derived calls from the PCR reads in MiXCR, one entry per CDR3 protein. The sample lists more than 85,000 distinct CDR3 sequences; about 32% were seen once. These data originate in a study of molecular identifiers for immune sequencing clone quantification. The V gene's germline CDR1 is SGDLS and CDR2 YYNGEE. The CDR3 has 14 residues. V lost 4 bases and J lost 0, with 10 bases in between. Naive CD8 libraries were made from roughly 18,000 to 920,000 sorted cells, and they used 10%, 30% or 50% RNA.

Sequencing was done on a sample of naive CD8+ T cells from blood, with Jurkat cell RNA spiked in. Subset specified: FACS-sorted CD8+CD4-CCR7+CD45RA+ naive T cells. The TCR sequence derives from a human donor in good health. Some libraries in this study had Jurkat cell RNA spiked in. The chain carries TRBV9 and TRBJ1-1; perhaps TRBD1 as D (6 bases). CDR3 DNA sequence: TGTGCCAGCAGCCCAGGGACATTGAACACTGAAGCTTTCTTT. Its translation is CASSPGTLNTEAFF.